This TCR beta chain came from a study of blood T cells in healthy people across ages. Broader study findings: Aged donors had fewer naive CD4+ cells and lower diversity than long-lived donors. The authors considered diversity estimates from one million T cells to be underestimates.

PCR was performed a second time for 7 to 11 cycles using a sample-barcoded 5' primer and a J-beta primer mix. Tagging of each cDNA molecule was performed by a template-switch adaptor with 12 random nucleotides. TCRdb processed the 5' RACE reads anew with MiXCR; each CDR3 protein has one entry. This sample yields fewer than 2,000,000 distinct CDR3 sequences, of which about 35% are seen a single time; roughly 10% belongs to the top ten. The study recruited healthy Caucasian donors from Russia who were aged about 6 to 90. A note on this clonotype: Its antigen remains unknown.

The CDR3 is made up of 15 amino acids. Sequencing was done on a sample of blood. The source of this sequence is a woman aged 25-40 years in good health. The chain uses TRBV21-1 and TRBJ2-2. TRBV21-1 is recorded as a pseudogene. For the CDR3, the DNA is TGTGCCCGCAGCAAAGTGTTTGGGGTAACCGGGGAGCTGTTTTTT. This encodes CARSKVFGVTGELFF.